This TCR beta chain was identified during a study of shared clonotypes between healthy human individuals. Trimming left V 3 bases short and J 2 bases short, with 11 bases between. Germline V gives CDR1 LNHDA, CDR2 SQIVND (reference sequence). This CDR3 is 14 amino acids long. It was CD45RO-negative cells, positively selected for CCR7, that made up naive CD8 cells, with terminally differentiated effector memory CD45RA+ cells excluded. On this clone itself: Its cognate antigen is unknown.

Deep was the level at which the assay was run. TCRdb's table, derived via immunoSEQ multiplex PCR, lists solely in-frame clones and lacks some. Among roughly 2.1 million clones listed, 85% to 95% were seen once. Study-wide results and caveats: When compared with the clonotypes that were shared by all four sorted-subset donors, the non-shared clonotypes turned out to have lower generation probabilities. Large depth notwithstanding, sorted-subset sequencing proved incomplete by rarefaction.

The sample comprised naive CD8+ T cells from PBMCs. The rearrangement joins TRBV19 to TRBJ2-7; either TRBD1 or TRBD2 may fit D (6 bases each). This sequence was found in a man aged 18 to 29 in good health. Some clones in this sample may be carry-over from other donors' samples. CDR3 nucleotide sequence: TGTGCCAGTAGTATGACTAGGGGGACCTACGAGCAGTACTTC. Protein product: CASSMTRGTYEQYF.